This TCR beta chain was recorded in a study of patients and donors after allogeneic stem cell transplantation. TCRdb recomputed calls from the RT-PCR reads with MiXCR, one row per CDR3 protein. Of about a million distinct CDR3 sequences in the sample, roughly 18% were seen once. J was trimmed by 0 bases and V by 6 bases; bases with no gene match: 16. In germline, CDR1 is DFQATT, CDR2 SNEGSKA (reference sequence). The CDR3 extends over 19 amino acids. The rearrangement links TRBV20-1 to TRBJ2-7, with 14 bases matching TRBD2. This TCR was sampled from a human donor who was either an allogeneic HSCT recipient or a stem cell or donor lymphocyte infusion donor (not recorded which). It is not recorded whose cells these are; they may come from a transplant donor. The sequencing input was blood, either unsorted or a sorted T cell fraction (not recorded which). DNA for the CDR3: TGCAGTGCGCTGCCCCGGACTAGCGGGAGGTCCCGAAGCTCCTACGAGCAGTACTTC. Its protein is CSALPRTSGRSRSSYEQYF.